Presented here are 29 T cell receptor beta chains from one specimen sequenced in a study of shared clonotypes between healthy human individuals. Naive CD8 populations comprised CD45RO-negative cells positively selected for CCR7, excluding terminally differentiated effector memory CD45RA+ cells. Produced via immunoSEQ multiplex PCR; TCRdb's table is partial and in-frame only. The sample lists about 2 million clones; around 96% were seen once. The source material was naive CD8+ T cells sorted from blood. The receptors stem from a man younger than 35 in good health.

The rearrangement joins TRBV9 to TRBJ1-3; D not resolved. Trimming took 4 bases from V and 0 from J, leaving 14 bases between them. CDR3 size: 16 residues. Germline assignment: CDR1 SGDLS and CDR2 YYNGEE. The CDR3 region is CASSPQDRSSGNTIYF. The CDR3 nucleotides are TGTGCCAGCAGCCCCCAAGACCGGAGCTCTGGAAACACCATATATTTT. The full variable domain, with the rest looked up from reference TRBV9 and TRBJ1-3, is DSGVTQTPKHLITATGQRVTLRCSPRSGDLSVYWYQQSLDQGLQFLIQYYNGEERAKGNILERFSAQQFPDLHSELNLSSLELGDSALYFCASSPQDRSSGNTIYFGEGSWLTVV.

The chain recombines TRBV7-9 with TRBJ2-7, with D maybe TRBD1 (6 bases). With 5 bases removed from V and 2 bases from J, the gap between germline ends came to 13 bases. This CDR3 has 14 amino acids. Germline CDR1 and CDR2: SEHNR and FQNEAQ (reference sequence). CDR3 nucleotide sequence: TGTGCCAGCAGCCCCACAGGACAGACCTACGAGCAGTACTTC. Its protein product is CASSPTGQTYEQYF.

V is TRBV29-1 and J is TRBJ1-1; D is ambiguous. There are 13 residues in the CDR3. V was clipped by 7 bases and J by 3 bases, with 15 bases between them. CDR1 and CDR2 (germline): SQVTM, ANQGSEA. Here the CDR3 DNA reads TGCAGCGGGAAGGAGGGCCCTTACACTGAAGCTTTCTTT. This translates into CSGKEGPYTEAFF.

The chain recombines TRBV5-6 with TRBJ2-7; D is undetermined. Germline CDR1 reads SGHDT; CDR2 reads YYEEEE. This CDR3 is 14 amino acids long. V lost 4 bases, J lost 0 bases, and 11 bases lay in between. In nucleotides, the CDR3 is TGTGCCAGCAGCCATATAACGGGCTCCTACGAGCAGTACTTC. It specifies CASSHITGSYEQYF.

The V call is TRBV6-1, the J call TRBJ2-7; a weak D match, TRBD1 (6 bases). From germline, CDR1 is MNHNS and CDR2 SASEGT. Trimming removed 8 bases at V and 6 bases at J, with 14 bases between. The length of the CDR3 is 12 residues. CDR3 residues: CASEGEGPEQYF. In nucleotides, the CDR3 is TGTGCCAGCGAGGGGGAAGGGCCCGAGCAGTACTTC.

Of note for this clone: Relative to the germline gene, one junction end is altered; a read error may explain this. The V call is TRBV7-9, the J call TRBJ2-7, with D unresolved. CDR1 and CDR2 from the germline V gene are SEHNR and FQNEAQ (reference sequence). The CDR3 extends over 12 amino acids. CDR3 nucleotide sequence: TGTGCCAGCAGCCACACCGAAGTTACACCTCTCTTC. It codes for CASSHTEVTPLF.

The V call is TRBV5-1, the J call TRBJ1-1; 9 bases are a match to TRBD1. In germline, CDR1 is SGHRS, CDR2 YFSETQ. The V gene end was trimmed by 6 bases and the J gene end by 3 bases; junction bases not matched to a gene: 12. The CDR3 extends over 16 amino acids. The CDR3 DNA is TGCGCCAGCAACAGGGGGCTAGGGGGTACCGACACTGAAGCTTTCTTT. It translates to CASNRGLGGTDTEAFF. Drawing the rest from reference TRBV5-1 and TRBJ1-1, the complete variable domain is KAGVTQTPRYLIKTRGQQVTLSCSPISGHRSVSWYQQTPGQGLQFLFEYFSETQRNKGNFPGRFSGRQFSNSRSEMNVSTLELGDSALYLCASNRGLGGTDTEAFFGQGTRLTVV.

This clone was counted a few times. The sample has other DNA sequences that encode this CDR3 too. The chain combines TRBV5-6 with TRBJ2-7, with 9 bases matching TRBD1. Trimming took 3 bases from V and 1 from J; bases not matched to a gene: 2. The CDR3 runs 14 residues. Germline V CDR1 and CDR2: SGHDT, YYEEEE. DNA of the CDR3: TGTGCCAGCAGCTGGGGACAGGGTTCCTACGAGCAGTACTTC. Amino acid sequence: CASSWGQGSYEQYF.

The chain is built from TRBV21-1 and TRBJ1-5; TRBD1, the D gene given by the table, was not confirmed from the DNA. TRBV21-1 is listed as a pseudogene. The CDR3 totals 18 residues. For the CDR3, the DNA is TGTGCCAGCAGCATCCACTTCAAACAGGGCGGGAGCAATCAGCCCCAGCATTTT. Translation gives CASSIHFKQGGSNQPQHF.

This sequence joins TRBV4-3 and TRBJ2-7, with D perhaps TRBD1 (5 bases). Germline CDR1 LGHNA, CDR2 YSLEER. The CDR3 spans 18 residues. V was shortened by 4 bases and J by 0 bases, with 22 bases between the two germline ends. For the CDR3, the DNA is TGCGCCAGCAGCCCCCATGTAGGGGCAGGCCCTGGCTCCTACGAGCAGTACTTC. Residues: CASSPHVGAGPGSYEQYF.

The chain links TRBV27 to TRBJ1-5; a weak D match, TRBD1 (6 bases). The CDR3 runs to 13 residues. The V and J ends lost 6 bases and 7 bases respectively, with 13 bases between them. Germline V gene lookup returns CDR1 MNHEY and CDR2 SMNVEV (reference sequence). CDR3 amino acids: CASSPSGVQPQHF. In DNA, the CDR3 is TGTGCCAGCAGCCCGTCAGGGGTGCAGCCCCAGCATTTT.

This clone came up once. This sample includes further DNA sequences coding for the same CDR3. The V gene is TRBV9, the J gene TRBJ2-5, with D possibly being TRBD1 (5 bases). Trimming removed 4 bases at V and 0 bases at J, with 7 bases between. CDR1 SGDLS and CDR2 YYNGEE come from the germline V gene. The CDR3 runs to 13 residues. The CDR3: CASSRGNQETQYF. As DNA, the CDR3 is TGTGCCAGCAGCAGGGGTAACCAAGAGACCCAGTACTTC.

V and J are TRBV9 and TRBJ2-1; 11 nucleotides line up with TRBD2. Trimming cost V 4 bases and J 6 bases; bases outside gene matches: 6. The CDR3 runs to 15 residues. The V gene's germline CDR1 is SGDLS and CDR2 YYNGEE. The CDR3 is CASSISGRVGNEQFF. The CDR3 DNA reads as TGTGCCAGCAGCATTAGCGGGAGGGTAGGCAATGAGCAGTTCTTC.

The rearrangement links TRBV11-3 to TRBJ2-3; D is perhaps TRBD2 (5 bases). The CDR3 extends over 13 amino acids. Per germline, CDR1 SGHNT and CDR2 YENEEA. V lost 5 bases to trimming and J lost 5 bases, with 11 bases between them. As DNA, the CDR3 is TGTGCCAGCAGCCTGGACGGGGAAGATACGCAGTATTTT. Encoded protein: CASSLDGEDTQYF.

Comment on this clone: Other nucleotide sequences in the sample specify the same CDR3. The rearrangement joins TRBV27 to TRBJ2-7, with TRBD2 identical over 7 bases. CDR3 length equals 12 residues. CDR1 and CDR2 from the germline V gene are MNHEY and SMNVEV (reference sequence). The V and J ends lost 3 bases and 6 bases, in that order; junction bases with no gene match: 2. DNA of the CDR3: TGTGCCAGCAGTTTCCCGGGGGGCGAGCAGTACTTC. It translates to CASSFPGGEQYF.

V usage is TRBV27 and J usage is TRBJ2-1, with 8 bases fitting TRBD1. In germline, CDR1 is MNHEY, CDR2 SMNVEV (reference sequence). The CDR3 has 14 amino acids. The V gene end was trimmed by 5 bases and the J gene end by 5 bases; junction bases not matched to a gene: 5. This CDR3 is CASSPGTGHNEQFF. CDR3 in DNA: TGTGCCAGCAGTCCGGGGACAGGTCACAATGAGCAGTTCTTC.

This chain joins TRBV27 and TRBJ1-5; D unclear. Germline assignment: CDR1 MNHEY and CDR2 SMNVEV (reference sequence). The CDR3 covers 16 residues. Trimming stripped 3 bases from V and 4 bases from J, with 16 bases between. CDR3 sequence: CASSFSGVRSNQPQHF. CDR3 bases: TGTGCCAGCAGTTTTAGTGGGGTCAGGAGTAATCAGCCCCAGCATTTT.

The chain joins TRBV18 to TRBJ2-7; 9 bases align to TRBD1. V shed 3 bases and J 6 bases; nucleotides not matched to a gene: 9. This CDR3 region has 15 residues. Germline V gene lookup returns CDR1 KGHSH and CDR2 LQKENI. The CDR3 region is CASSPRDRASPEQYF. CDR3 nucleotide sequence: TGTGCCAGCTCACCCCGGGACAGGGCATCTCCCGAGCAGTACTTC. The variable domain in full, with the rest retrieved from reference TRBV18 and TRBJ2-7, is NAGVMQNPRHLVRRRGQEARLRCSPMKGHSHVYWYRQLPEEGLKFMVYLQKENIIDESGMPKERFSAEFPKEGPSILRIQQVVRGDSAAYFCASSPRDRASPEQYFGPGTRLTVT.

V and J are TRBV9 and TRBJ2-3, with no clear D. The CDR3 consists of 12 residues. V gave up 4 bases and J gave up 6 bases, with 9 bases separating them. CDR1 is SGDLS and CDR2 is YYNGEE in the germline V gene. DNA of the CDR3: TGTGCCAGCAGCCCCCCCTCTGATACGCAGTATTTT. Amino acids: CASSPPSDTQYF.

The CDR3 loop reads CASRFTGTWGFEETQYF. CDR3 nucleotides: TGTGCCAGCAGATTTACCGGGACTTGGGGCTTCGAAGAGACCCAGTACTTC. J is TRBJ2-5 and V is TRBV2, with D tentatively TRBD2 (6 bases). Germline V gene lookup returns CDR1 SNHLY and CDR2 FYNNEI. V dropped 6 bases and J dropped 3 bases, with 23 bases sitting between them. CDR3 length: 17 residues.

J is TRBJ2-1 and V is TRBV5-6; TRBD2 matches 8 bases. The V gene's germline CDR1 is SGHDT and CDR2 YYEEEE. After removal of 1 base from V and 2 bases from J, the junction contained 11 bases not matched to a gene. The CDR3 has 18 amino acids. CDR3 amino acids: CASSLSFIGLAAYNEQFF. The CDR3 DNA sequence: TGTGCCAGCAGCTTGAGCTTTATCGGACTAGCAGCCTACAATGAGCAGTTCTTC.

As regards this clone: The sample carries other DNA sequences with the same CDR3. The chain recombines TRBV27 with TRBJ1-4; a possible D gene is TRBD1 (5 bases). Trimming pared 5 bases from V and 1 base from J, leaving 8 bases between. CDR1 is MNHEY and CDR2 is SMNVEV in the germline V gene (reference sequence). This CDR3 region has 14 residues. CDR3 coding DNA: TGTGCCAGCAGTCTGGGGGTAACTAATGAAAAACTGTTTTTT. Translated, it gives CASSLGVTNEKLFF.

The chain couples TRBV27 to TRBJ2-7; possible D gene TRBD2, 6 bases. Germline V gives CDR1 MNHEY, CDR2 SMNVEV (reference sequence). The CDR3 is made up of 16 amino acids. The V end lost 3 bases, the J end lost 1 base, and 16 bases lay between the germline ends. The CDR3 here is CASSFSFGEASYEQYF. For the CDR3, the DNA is TGTGCCAGCAGTTTTTCCTTCGGGGAGGCTTCCTACGAGCAGTACTTC.

The chain uses TRBV4-1 and TRBJ2-1; tentatively, D is TRBD2 (7 bases). This CDR3 is 16 amino acids long. The germline gives CDR1 MGHRA, CDR2 YSYEKL. Trimming removed 0 bases from V and 2 bases from J, with 11 bases in between. DNA for the CDR3: TGCGCCAGCAGCCAAGACGAGGGGGGGACCTACAATGAGCAGTTCTTC. This gives the protein CASSQDEGGTYNEQFF.

This chain joins TRBV7-9 and TRBJ2-3; 8 nucleotides line up with TRBD1. The CDR3 has 15 residues. Looked up from germline, CDR1 is SEHNR and CDR2 is FQNEAQ (reference sequence). V trimming: 4 bases; J trimming: 3 bases; junction bases outside the gene matches: 6. The CDR3 here is CASSWSTGETDTQYF. The CDR3 DNA reads TGTGCCAGCAGCTGGTCGACAGGGGAGACAGATACGCAGTATTTT.

On this clone: Within the sample, other DNA sequences also encode this same CDR3. The chain carries TRBV19 and TRBJ2-7, with 13 bases aligning to TRBD2. J lost 6 bases, V lost 6 bases, and 5 bases had no gene match. The CDR3 has 14 residues. Germline CDR1 is LNHDA and CDR2 is SQIVND (reference sequence). The CDR3 nucleotides read TGTGCCAGTAGCCCGGGACTAGCGGGATTCGAGCAGTACTTC. This encodes CASSPGLAGFEQYF.

Only a few counts were recorded for this clone. The chain combines TRBV11-2 with TRBJ1-2, with TRBD1 matching 7 bases. CDR1 is SGHAT, CDR2 FQNNGV, per germline. The CDR3 length is 14 residues. V trimming: 5 bases; J trimming: 7 bases; junction bases outside the gene matches: 10. CDR3 bases: TGTGCCAGCAGCGCCCCTGGGACAGCTTTTGGCTACACCTTC. It is translated as CASSAPGTAFGYTF.

CDR3 region: CASRWGVGEQYF. The CDR3, as DNA: TGTGCCAGCCGGTGGGGGGTCGGCGAGCAGTACTTC. V gene TRBV6-1 combines with J gene TRBJ2-7; weak D call: TRBD2 (6 bases). CDR1 is MNHNS and CDR2 is SASEGT in the germline V gene. Trimming removed 8 bases from V and 6 bases from J, with 14 bases in between. The CDR3 contains 12 residues.

The DNA of the CDR3 is TGTGCCAGTAGTGACGCCGGGGAGCTGTTTTTT. Translating gives CASSDAGELFF. The gene calls are TRBV7-8 and TRBJ2-2; D call uncertain. V was shortened by 9 bases and J by 6 bases, with 8 bases between the two germline ends. The CDR3 spans 11 residues. CDR1 and CDR2 from the germline V gene are SGHVS and FQNEAQ.